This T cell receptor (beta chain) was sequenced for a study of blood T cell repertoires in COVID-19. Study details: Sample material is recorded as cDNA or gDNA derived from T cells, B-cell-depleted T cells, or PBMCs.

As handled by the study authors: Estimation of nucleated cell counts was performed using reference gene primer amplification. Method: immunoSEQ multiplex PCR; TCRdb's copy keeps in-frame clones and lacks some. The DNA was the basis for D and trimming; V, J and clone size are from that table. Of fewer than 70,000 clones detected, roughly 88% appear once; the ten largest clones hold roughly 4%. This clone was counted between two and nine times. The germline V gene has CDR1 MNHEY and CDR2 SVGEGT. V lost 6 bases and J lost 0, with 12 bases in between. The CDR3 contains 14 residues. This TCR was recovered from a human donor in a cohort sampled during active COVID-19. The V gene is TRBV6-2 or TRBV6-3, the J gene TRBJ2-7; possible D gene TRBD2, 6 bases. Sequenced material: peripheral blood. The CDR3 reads CASSPSVLSYEQYF. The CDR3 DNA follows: TGTGCCAGCAGCCCTAGCGTTCTCTCCTACGAGCAGTACTTC.